These 2 T cell receptor beta chains were all obtained from the same sample, sequenced in a study of blood T cell repertoires in COVID-19. Some clones are missing from TCRdb's copy, which holds only in-frame ones; the method was immunoSEQ multiplex PCR. The table lists about 240,000 clones, more than 80% of them singletons. Source material: peripheral blood. These receptors came from a woman at least 80 years old with COVID-19, enrolled during active disease.

The rearrangement uses TRBV30 and TRBJ1-1; 9 bases are a match to TRBD1. The CDR3 covers 13 residues. Germline CDR1 GTSNPN, CDR2 SVGIG (reference sequence). V was pared by 6 bases and J by 8 bases, with 10 bases of the junction left unmatched. The CDR3 reads CACAQGALTEAFF. The CDR3 DNA follows: TGTGCCTGCGCACAGGGGGCACTGACCGAAGCTTTCTTT.

CDR3 bases: TGCGCCAGCAGGTTCCCGGGAGTTGACACTGAAGCTTTCTTT. Its translation is CASRFPGVDTEAFF. V and J are TRBV4-1 and TRBJ1-1, with unresolved D. Between the trimmed V and J ends, which lost 6 bases and 3 bases, there was a span of 14 bases. Germline CDR1 MGHRA, CDR2 YSYEKL. CDR3 length equals 14 residues.